Reported below is one T cell receptor (beta chain). Enrolled through a virtual design, the participants were between 18 and 89 years of age and came from 24 US areas. The study assigned cohorts using participant-reported clinical history. The source of the sample is a study of blood T cell repertoires in COVID-19. Across the whole study: PBMCs, B-cell-depleted T cells, or T cells provided the cDNA or gDNA that made up the material.

This CDR3 contains 16 residues. V shed 5 bases and J 4 bases; nucleotides not matched to a gene: 12. Per the germline V gene, CDR1 is KGHDR and CDR2 is SFDVKD. The data were produced by immunoSEQ multiplex PCR, yet TCRdb's version contains in-frame clones alone and is incomplete. The sample has about 270,000 clones, 88% seen once. The gene calls are TRBV24-1 and TRBJ2-5; 7 positions agree with TRBD1. The sample taken for sequencing was PBMCs or T cells enriched from blood (not recorded which). The sequence was obtained from a woman in her sixties or seventies in a cohort exposed to, infected with or recovered from COVID-19 (not recorded which). The CDR3 protein is CATSGGDRAQRETQYF. The CDR3 region has the DNA TGTGCCACCAGTGGTGGCGACAGGGCTCAGAGAGAGACCCAGTACTTC.